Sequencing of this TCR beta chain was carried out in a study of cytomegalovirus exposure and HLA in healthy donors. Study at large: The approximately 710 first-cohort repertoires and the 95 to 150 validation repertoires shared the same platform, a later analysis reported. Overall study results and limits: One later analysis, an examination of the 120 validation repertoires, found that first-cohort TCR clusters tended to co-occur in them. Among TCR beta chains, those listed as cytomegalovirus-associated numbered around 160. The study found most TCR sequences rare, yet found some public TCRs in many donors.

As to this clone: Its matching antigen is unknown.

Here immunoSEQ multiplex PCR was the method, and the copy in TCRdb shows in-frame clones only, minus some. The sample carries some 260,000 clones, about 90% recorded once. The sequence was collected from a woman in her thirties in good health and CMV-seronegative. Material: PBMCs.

CDR3 protein: CASSMRGTGAYEQYF. DNA of the CDR3: TGTGCCAGTAGTATGCGGGGGACAGGGGCCTACGAGCAGTACTTC. The rearrangement joins TRBV19 to TRBJ2-7; 10 positions agree with TRBD1. Germline CDR1 and CDR2: LNHDA and SQIVND (reference sequence). Trimming removed 3 bases from V and 2 bases from J; junction bases left unmatched: 4. CDR3 length equals 15 residues.